These 28 T cell receptor beta chains originate from one sample sequenced in a study of identical twins. Each CDR3 protein is one row after TCRdb ran MiXCR on the 5' RACE reads. The table lists approximately 300,000 distinct CDR3 sequences, 9.5% of them singletons. This sample also belongs to another study, concerning yellow fever vaccine responses in identical twins.

Sequenced sample: CD8+ T cells sorted from blood. Receptors originate from a woman aged 18-29 years in good health.

This clonotype was detected ten times or more. The chain is built from TRBV6-2 or TRBV6-3 and TRBJ1-1; no firm D call. The V and J ends lost 2 bases and 3 bases respectively, with 7 bases between them. From germline, CDR1 is MNHEY and CDR2 SVGEGT. This CDR3 has 13 amino acids. CDR3 DNA sequence: TGTGCCAGCAGTTACGGCATATACACTGAAGCTTTCTTT. Translating it yields CASSYGIYTEAFF.

This clonotype was counted ten times or more. This chain joins TRBV12-3 or TRBV12-4 and TRBJ2-1, with D tentatively TRBD2 (6 bases). Trimming took off 6 bases at V and 6 bases at J, with 15 bases between the two ends. The CDR3 extends over 14 amino acids. The CDR3 bases are TGTGCCAGCAGCCATATAGCGGCGACCAATGAGCAGTTCTTC. The encoded protein is CASSHIAATNEQFF.

This clonotype has ten or more counts. The chain joins TRBV29-1 to TRBJ2-5; D uncertain. The V end lost 3 bases, the J end lost 2 bases, and 13 bases lay between the germline ends. The CDR3 has 14 amino acids. Germline lookup yields CDR1 SQVTM and CDR2 ANQGSEA. The CDR3 loop is CSVDYDRWQETQYF. The DNA for the CDR3 is TGCAGCGTTGATTATGACCGGTGGCAAGAGACCCAGTACTTC.

This rearrangement joins TRBV4-3 to TRBJ1-1; TRBD1 matches 11 bases. Germline CDR1 is LGHNA and CDR2 is YSLEER. The CDR3 extends over 17 amino acids. V lost 0 bases, J lost 3 bases, and 6 bases stayed unmatched. The CDR3 DNA sequence: TGCGCCAGCAGCCAAGATAGGACAGGGGGCGGGGACACTGAAGCTTTCTTT. Translated, it gives CASSQDRTGGGDTEAFF.

V gene TRBV18 combines with J gene TRBJ2-7; D unresolved. Germline-derived CDR1 and CDR2 are KGHSH and LQKENI. Trimming cost V 2 bases and J 1 base, with 9 bases left between them. The CDR3 totals 14 residues. The CDR3 protein is CASSPFTASYEQYF. Written as DNA, the CDR3 is TGTGCCAGCTCACCATTTACAGCTTCCTACGAGCAGTACTTC.

This clonotype was seen at least ten times. The chain combines TRBV29-1 with TRBJ2-7; D gene uncertain. The ends were cut back, 8 bases at V and 0 bases at J, with 11 bases in the middle. CDR3 size: 12 residues. CDR1 and CDR2 from the germline V gene are SQVTM and ANQGSEA. The CDR3 loop reads CSFVSVSYEQYF. CDR3 nucleotide sequence: TGCAGCTTCGTGTCGGTCTCCTACGAGCAGTACTTC.

This clonotype was observed many times. The chain uses TRBV29-1 and TRBJ2-1; 8 bases are shared with TRBD2. CDR3 length equals 14 residues. CDR1 is SQVTM, CDR2 ANQGSEA, per germline. V trimming: 2 bases; J trimming: 2 bases; junction bases outside the gene matches: 2. The CDR3 sequence is CSVESGRAYNEQFF. The CDR3 DNA sequence: TGCAGCGTTGAATCCGGGAGGGCCTACAATGAGCAGTTCTTC.

This clonotype was detected a few times. The rearrangement uses TRBV7-3 and TRBJ2-1, with TRBD1 as a possible D gene (6 bases). Trimming took 4 bases from V and 3 from J, leaving 13 bases between them. The CDR3 length is 15 residues. The germline V gene encodes CDR1 SGHTA and CDR2 FQGTGA. The CDR3 spells CASSSTGHLYNEQFF. The CDR3 coding sequence is TGTGCCAGCAGCTCCACAGGGCATCTCTACAATGAGCAGTTCTTC.

The chain recombines TRBV20-1 with TRBJ2-7, with 9 nucleotides matching TRBD1. The CDR3 has 14 amino acids. The V gene end was trimmed by 6 bases and the J gene end by 4 bases; junction bases not matched to a gene: 10. Germline lookup yields CDR1 DFQATT and CDR2 SNEGSKA (reference sequence). The DNA for the CDR3 is TGCAGTGCCCTCACCCGGGACAGGGAGTACGAGCAGTACTTC. Encoded protein: CSALTRDREYEQYF.

The chain carries TRBV12-3 or TRBV12-4 and TRBJ2-1, with 13 bases aligning to TRBD2. V gave up 3 bases and J gave up 9 bases; unmatched junction bases: 8. The CDR3 extends over 16 amino acids. CDR3 region: CASSFPLAGGLGEQFF. The DNA for the CDR3 is TGTGCCAGCAGTTTCCCACTAGCGGGGGGGCTAGGTGAGCAGTTCTTC.

This clonotype was seen many times. This sequence joins TRBV5-6 and TRBJ2-7; a possible D gene is TRBD1 (6 bases). V dropped 2 bases and J dropped 1 base, with 16 bases sitting between them. The germline V gene has CDR1 SGHDT and CDR2 YYEEEE. This CDR3 is 16 amino acids long. The CDR3 DNA reads as TGTGCCAGCAGCTTTCGTAAGGGGGTTTCATCCTACGAGCAGTACTTC. It specifies CASSFRKGVSSYEQYF.

This clonotype has just a few counts. The chain is built from TRBV12-3 or TRBV12-4 and TRBJ2-5; TRBD2 matches 7 bases. The CDR3 is made up of 15 amino acids. Losses at the gene ends were 0 bases for V and 4 bases for J; bases not matched to a gene: 5. The CDR3 loop reads CASSLAKGRGETQYF. In nucleotides, the CDR3 is TGTGCCAGCAGTTTAGCAAAAGGGAGGGGAGAGACCCAGTACTTC.

The gene calls are TRBV6-5 and TRBJ2-3, with TRBD2 matching 13 bases. This CDR3 comprises 18 residues. The germline gives CDR1 MNHEY, CDR2 SVGAGI. The ends lost 0 bases at V and 2 bases at J; junction bases unmatched: 5. The CDR3 DNA is TGTGCCAGCAGTTACTCGCCCGGACTAGCGGGGGTCACAGATACGCAGTATTTT. This encodes CASSYSPGLAGVTDTQYF.

This clonotype was detected many times. The chain couples TRBV5-1 to TRBJ2-3, with 11 bases lining up with TRBD2. This CDR3 is built from 16 residues. V gave up 0 bases and J gave up 4 bases; unmatched junction bases: 4. Per the germline V gene, CDR1 is SGHRS and CDR2 is YFSETQ. The CDR3 bases are TGCGCCAGCAGCTTGGATGTAGCGGGGGGGCCAGATACGCAGTATTTT. It encodes CASSLDVAGGPDTQYF.

This clonotype was counted many times. CDR3 DNA sequence: TGTGCCAGCAGCGTGGACGGAACTAGCGGGGGGGCCGTGACAGATACGCAGTATTTT. As protein: CASSVDGTSGGAVTDTQYF. The V call is TRBV9, the J call TRBJ2-3, with TRBD2 matching 13 bases. This CDR3 spans 19 amino acids. The V gene's germline CDR1 is SGDLS and CDR2 YYNGEE. After removal of 2 bases from V and 3 bases from J, the junction contained 12 bases not matched to a gene.

This chain connects TRBV30 to TRBJ1-1; TRBD1 is a possible D gene (5 bases). Germline V lookup: CDR1 GTSNPN, CDR2 SVGIG (reference sequence). The length of the CDR3 is 13 residues. V lost 0 bases and J 7 bases, leaving 12 bases between the germline ends. The CDR3 DNA follows: TGTGCCTGGAGTGTACTCGGCAGGGATGAAGCTTTCTTT. Translated, it gives CAWSVLGRDEAFF.

This clonotype has ten or more counts. The CDR3 sequence: CASNHASSYNEQFF. The CDR3 DNA reads TGTGCCAGCAATCATGCTAGCTCCTACAATGAGCAGTTCTTC. This chain connects TRBV28 to TRBJ2-1; no reliable D call. CDR3 length equals 14 residues. CDR1 is MDHEN, CDR2 SYDVKM, per germline. The V end was cut by 7 bases, the J end by 0 bases, with 10 bases between.

This clonotype was counted only a few times. The junction differs from germline at one of its ends, possibly a read error. The chain employs TRBV7-7 and TRBJ2-5, with D unresolved. The CDR3 contains 13 residues. CDR1 SSHAT and CDR2 FNYEAQ come from the germline V gene (reference sequence). This chain's CDR3 is CASSLWATETQYF. In nucleotides, the CDR3 is TGTGCTAGCAGCTTATGGGCCACGGAGACCCAGTACTTC. Full variable domain (outside the CDR3, taken from reference TRBV7-7 and TRBJ2-5): GAGVSQSPRYKVTKRGQDVTLRCDPISSHATLYWYQQALGQGPEFLTYFNYEAQPDKSGLPSDRFSAERPEGSISTLTIQRTEQRDSAMYRCASSLWATETQYFGPGTRLLVL.

This clonotype was seen only a few times. This chain links TRBV18 with TRBJ1-5; 8 positions agree with TRBD1. Per the germline V gene, CDR1 is KGHSH and CDR2 is LQKENI. The V segment lost 2 bases and the J segment 4 bases; nucleotides outside the gene matches: 4. The length of the CDR3 is 15 residues. This CDR3 reads CASSPAQGGNQPQHF. CDR3 bases: TGTGCCAGCTCACCAGCACAGGGGGGAAATCAGCCCCAGCATTTT.

V usage is TRBV28 and J usage is TRBJ1-1; TRBD1 is a possible D gene (6 bases). The V gene's germline CDR1 is MDHEN and CDR2 SYDVKM. The length of the CDR3 is 13 residues. The V gene lost 4 bases and the J gene lost 4 bases, with 10 bases spanning the gap. The CDR3 loop reads CASSYRVVTEAFF. The CDR3, as DNA: TGTGCCAGCAGTTACAGGGTGGTCACTGAAGCTTTCTTT. Based on the CDR3 plus reference TRBV28 and TRBJ1-1, the full variable domain is DVKVTQSSRYLVKRTGEKVFLECVQDMDHENMFWYRQDPGLGLRLIYFSYDVKMKEKGDIPEGYSVSREKKERFSLILESASTNQTSMYLCASSYRVVTEAFFGQGTRLTVV.

This clonotype has a count of ten or more. This sequence joins TRBV7-8 and TRBJ2-7; D may be TRBD1 (5 bases). V was pared by 1 base and J by 4 bases, with 11 bases between. The CDR3 is made up of 14 amino acids. Germline V gene data show CDR1 as SGHVS and CDR2 as FQNEAQ. In DNA, the CDR3 is TGTGCCAGCAGCTTAGGAACCAGGGCGTACGAGCAGTACTTC. This translates into CASSLGTRAYEQYF.

This clonotype was found a few times. J is TRBJ2-1 and V is TRBV9; TRBD2 matches at 10 bases. V gave up 4 bases and J gave up 8 bases; unmatched junction bases: 15. The CDR3 has 17 residues. From germline, CDR1 is SGDLS and CDR2 YYNGEE. Here the CDR3 reads CASSSLPGGLAGDEQFF. The CDR3 DNA follows: TGTGCCAGCAGCTCTTTACCCGGCGGGCTAGCGGGAGATGAGCAGTTCTTC.

This clonotype showed up many times. This chain joins TRBV6-4 and TRBJ1-5; unclear D gene. Trimming shortened V by 7 bases and J by 4 bases, and 2 bases separated the two germline ends. The CDR3 covers 10 residues. The germline V gene encodes CDR1 MRHNA and CDR2 SNTAGT. CDR3 in DNA: TGTGCCAGCATAAATCAGCCCCAGCATTTT. It is translated as CASINQPQHF.

J is TRBJ2-3 and V is TRBV2; 13 bases align to TRBD2. Trimming at V came to 8 bases and at J to 10 bases, leaving 3 bases not matched to a gene. Per germline, CDR1 SNHLY and CDR2 FYNNEI. CDR3 length: 12 amino acids. The CDR3 DNA is TGTGCCAGCCTGGGGACTAGCGGGGCGCAGTATTTT. Amino acid sequence: CASLGTSGAQYF.

This clonotype was seen at least ten times. The CDR3, as DNA: TGTGCCAGCAGTTTATTTAGCGGGGCCTCTAGCACAGATACGCAGTATTTT. Residues: CASSLFSGASSTDTQYF. The chain recombines TRBV27 with TRBJ2-3; 8 bases match TRBD2. Germline CDR1 and CDR2: MNHEY and SMNVEV (reference sequence). The CDR3 is 17 residues long. After removal of 1 base from V and 0 bases from J, the junction contained 6 bases not matched to a gene.

In this sample, this clonotype turned up a few times. This chain links TRBV7-9 with TRBJ1-3; D may be TRBD1 (5 bases). CDR3 length: 13 residues. Trimming cost V 5 bases and J 8 bases, with 13 bases left between them. Germline CDR1 and CDR2: SEHNR and FQNEAQ (reference sequence). The CDR3 sequence is CASSEGNSDTIYF. The CDR3 nucleotides read TGTGCCAGCAGCGAGGGGAATTCGGACACCATATATTTT.

This clonotype was detected only a few times. The chain links TRBV7-2 to TRBJ2-1, with D tentatively TRBD1 or TRBD2 (5 bases each). Trimming pared 4 bases from V and 7 bases from J, leaving 17 bases between. Germline CDR1 SGHTA, CDR2 FQGNSA. This CDR3 comprises 15 residues. Here the CDR3 reads CASSSGPPGRNEQFF. CDR3 sequence (DNA): TGTGCCAGCAGCTCGGGGCCCCCAGGGAGAAATGAGCAGTTCTTC.

The chain links TRBV2 to TRBJ2-7; D possibly corresponds to TRBD2 (5 bases). The V gene's germline CDR1 is SNHLY and CDR2 FYNNEI. The CDR3 totals 13 residues. V was shortened by 1 base and J by 3 bases, with 7 bases between the two germline ends. In DNA, the CDR3 is TGTGCCAGCAGTGAAGTCGGGGACTACGAGCAGTACTTC. This sequence encodes CASSEVGDYEQYF.